This T cell receptor (beta chain) was retrieved from a study of T cells in Graves' hyperthyroidism and ophthalmopathy. RNA transcripts provided the source from which TCR beta CDR3 regions were amplified. First-round RT-PCR of the TCR CDR3 relied on the HTBI primer set. TCRdb called the multiplex PCR reads again in MiXCR, with one record for every CDR3 protein. Of about 660,000 distinct CDR3 sequences in the sample, just under 45% were seen once. The germline gives CDR1 SGHVS, CDR2 FQNEAQ. The V gene lost 4 bases and the J gene lost 8 bases, with 12 bases spanning the gap. The CDR3 consists of 13 residues. This clonotype occurred many times.

Input material: peripheral blood or thyroid tissue (not recorded which). This TCR derives from an adult man with Graves' disease, either hyperthyroidism or ophthalmopathy (not recorded which). The V gene is TRBV7-8, the J gene TRBJ1-5, with D perhaps TRBD1 (6 bases). The CDR3 here is CASSYTGREPQHF. DNA for the CDR3: TGTGCCAGCAGCTATACAGGGCGGGAGCCCCAGCATTTT.